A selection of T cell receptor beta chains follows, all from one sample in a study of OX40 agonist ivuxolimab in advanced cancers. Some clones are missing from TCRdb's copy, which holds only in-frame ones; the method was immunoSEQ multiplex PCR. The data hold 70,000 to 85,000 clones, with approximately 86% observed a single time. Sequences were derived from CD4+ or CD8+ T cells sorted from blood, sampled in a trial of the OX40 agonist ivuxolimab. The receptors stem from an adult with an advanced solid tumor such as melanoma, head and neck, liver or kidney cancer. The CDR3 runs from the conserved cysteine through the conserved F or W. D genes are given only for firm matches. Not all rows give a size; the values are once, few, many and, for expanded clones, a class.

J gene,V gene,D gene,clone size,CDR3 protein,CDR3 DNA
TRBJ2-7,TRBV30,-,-,CAWSVQVTSYEQYF,TGTGCCTGGAGTGTACAGGTGACTTCCTACGAGCAGTACTTC
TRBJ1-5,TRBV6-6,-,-,CASSYAQGGNQPQHF,TGTGCCAGCAGTTACGCTCAAGGTGGCAATCAGCCCCAGCATTTT
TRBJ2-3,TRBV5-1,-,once,CASSPTSSTDTQYF,TGCGCCAGCAGCCCGACTAGTAGCACAGATACGCAGTATTTT
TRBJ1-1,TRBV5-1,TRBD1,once,CASSLATGGLNTEAFF,TGCGCCAGCAGCTTGGCAACAGGGGGTCTGAACACTGAAGCTTTCTTT
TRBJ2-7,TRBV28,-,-,CASSGGGPYEQYF,TGTGCCAGCAGTGGAGGGGGACCCTACGAGCAGTACTTC
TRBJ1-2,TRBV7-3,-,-,CASSRTAEEYGYTF,TGTGCCAGCAGCCGTACGGCCGAGGAGTATGGCTACACCTTC
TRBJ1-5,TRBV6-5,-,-,CASSYSGYNQPQHF,TGTGCCAGCAGTTACTCAGGTTACAATCAGCCCCAGCATTTT
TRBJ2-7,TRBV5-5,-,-,CASSLAYEQYF,TGTGCCAGCAGCTTGGCCTACGAGCAGTACTTC
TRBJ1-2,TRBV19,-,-,CASSIGEYRVSMPAYTF,TGTGCCAGTAGTATCGGGGAGTACAGGGTATCTATGCCCGCCTACACCTTC
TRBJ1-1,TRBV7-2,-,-,CASSLGQTNTEAFF,TGTGCCAGCAGCTTAGGGCAGACGAACACTGAAGCTTTCTTT
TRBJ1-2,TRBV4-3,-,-,CASSQENRQPNGYTF,TGCGCCAGCAGCCAAGAAAATAGACAGCCCAATGGCTACACCTTC
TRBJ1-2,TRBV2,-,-,CASSLGGIVDGYTF,TGTGCCAGCAGCCTCGGGGGGATTGTTGATGGCTACACCTTC
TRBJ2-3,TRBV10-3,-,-,CAIRGSSGTDTQYF,TGTGCCATCAGGGGGTCTAGCGGCACAGATACGCAGTATTTT
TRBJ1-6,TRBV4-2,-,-,CASSQDFQGSKSPLHF,TGTGCCAGCAGCCAAGATTTCCAGGGAAGCAAATCACCCCTCCACTTT
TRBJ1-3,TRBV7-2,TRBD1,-,CASSPQGRSGNTIYF,TGTGCCAGCAGCCCACAGGGGCGCTCTGGAAACACCATATATTTT
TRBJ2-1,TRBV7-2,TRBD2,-,CASSLQTSGYNEQFF,TGTGCCAGCAGCCTACAGACTAGCGGCTACAATGAGCAGTTCTTC
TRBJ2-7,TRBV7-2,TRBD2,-,CASSRTGTSSYEQYF,TGTGCCAGCAGCAGAACCGGGACTAGCTCCTACGAGCAGTACTTC
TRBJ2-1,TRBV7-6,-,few,CASSSWETQSYNEQFF,TGTGCCAGCAGCTCGTGGGAAACCCAGTCCTACAATGAGCAGTTCTTC
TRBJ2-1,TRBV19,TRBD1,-,CASSQRAGTGANEQFF,TGTGCCAGTAGCCAAAGGGCGGGGACAGGGGCAAATGAGCAGTTCTTC
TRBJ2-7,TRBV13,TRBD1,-,CASSLGIGQGAYEQYF,TGTGCCAGCAGCTTGGGAATAGGACAGGGGGCCTACGAGCAGTACTTC
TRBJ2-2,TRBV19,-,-,CASSPRAYTGELFF,TGTGCCAGTAGTCCCCGGGCCTACACCGGGGAGCTGTTTTTT
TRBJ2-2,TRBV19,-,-,CASSIDRGSGELFF,TGTGCCAGTAGTATAGATAGAGGGAGCGGGGAGCTGTTTTTT
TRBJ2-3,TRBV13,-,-,CASSPSRDGTDTQYF,TGTGCCAGCAGCCCGAGTCGAGACGGAACAGATACGCAGTATTTT
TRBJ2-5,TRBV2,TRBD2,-,CASSEALATSLKTQYF,TGTGCCAGCAGTGAAGCGCTCGCGACTAGCTTGAAGACCCAGTACTTC
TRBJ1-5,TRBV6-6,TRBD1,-,CASVEGTGVYQPQHF,TGTGCCAGCGTCGAGGGGACAGGGGTTTATCAGCCCCAGCATTTT
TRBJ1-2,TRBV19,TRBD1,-,CASTNLWTGQLTYGYTF,TGTGCCAGTACAAACCTATGGACAGGGCAACTTACCTATGGCTACACCTTC
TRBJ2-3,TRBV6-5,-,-,CASSYRQGLGTQYF,TGTGCCAGCAGTTACCGGCAGGGGTTGGGTACGCAGTATTTT
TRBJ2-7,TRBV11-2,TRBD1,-,CASSLSPDRGVEQYF,TGTGCCAGCAGCCTGAGCCCGGACAGGGGAGTCGAGCAGTACTTC
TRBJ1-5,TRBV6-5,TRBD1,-,CASSHRQGDQPQHF,TGTGCCAGCAGCCACCGACAGGGGGATCAGCCCCAGCATTTT
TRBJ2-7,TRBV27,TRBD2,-,CASSQRLAGVERQYF,TGTGCCAGCAGTCAGCGACTAGCGGGAGTCGAAAGGCAGTACTTC
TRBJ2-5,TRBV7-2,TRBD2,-,CASSLGLAGETQYF,TGTGCCAGCAGCTTAGGACTAGCGGGAGAGACCCAGTACTTC
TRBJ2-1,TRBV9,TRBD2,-,CASSVGRTSGGYNEQFF,TGTGCCAGCAGCGTAGGTCGGACTAGCGGAGGCTACAATGAGCAGTTCTTC
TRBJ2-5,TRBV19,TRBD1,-,CASSIIARGLQETQYF,TGTGCCAGTAGTATAATTGCCAGGGGGCTCCAAGAGACCCAGTACTTC
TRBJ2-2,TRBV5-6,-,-,CASSSRVAGELFF,TGTGCCAGCAGCTCCAGGGTCGCCGGGGAGCTGTTTTTT
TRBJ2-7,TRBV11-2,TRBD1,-,CASSLAGGTSYEQYF,TGTGCCAGCAGCTTAGCAGGGGGAACCTCCTACGAGCAGTACTTC
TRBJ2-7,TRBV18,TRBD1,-,CASSPAPPATGGYEQYF,TGTGCCAGCTCACCTGCCCCCCCCGCGACAGGGGGCTACGAGCAGTACTTC
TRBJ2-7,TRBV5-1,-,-,CASSLGGTSYEQYF,TGCGCCAGCAGCCTTGGGGGTACATCCTACGAGCAGTACTTC
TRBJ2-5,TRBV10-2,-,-,CASSELQGTQYF,TGCGCCAGCAGTGAGTTACAAGGGACCCAGTACTTC
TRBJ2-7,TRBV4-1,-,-,CASSQTTAYEQYF,TGCGCCAGCAGCCAAACGACGGCCTACGAGCAGTACTTC
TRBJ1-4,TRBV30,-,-,CAWSVLGGTPNEKLFF,TGTGCCTGGAGTGTTCTGGGGGGTACGCCTAATGAAAAACTGTTTTTT